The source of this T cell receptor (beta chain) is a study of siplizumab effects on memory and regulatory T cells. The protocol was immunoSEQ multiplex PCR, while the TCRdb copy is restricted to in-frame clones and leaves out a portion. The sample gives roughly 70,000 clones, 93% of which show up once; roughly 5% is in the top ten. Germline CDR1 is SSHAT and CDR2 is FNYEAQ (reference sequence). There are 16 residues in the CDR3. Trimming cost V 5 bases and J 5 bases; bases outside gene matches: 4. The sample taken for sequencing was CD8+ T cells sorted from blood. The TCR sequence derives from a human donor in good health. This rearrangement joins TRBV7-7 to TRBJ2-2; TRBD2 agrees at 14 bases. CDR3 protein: CASSQGLAGVTGELFF. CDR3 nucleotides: TGTGCCAGCAGCCAGGGACTAGCGGGGGTAACCGGGGAGCTGTTTTTT.